These 17 T cell receptor beta chains were all obtained from the same sample, sequenced in a study of blood T cell repertoires in COVID-19 (dated by TCRdb to about 2020). Receptor amplification or capture employed the immunoSEQ multiplex PCR assay. As stored in TCRdb, this immuneACCESS dataset retains in-frame rearrangements with V and J assigned. A fraction of the clones does not appear; measured against another copy, unresolved V genes explain less than half of the discrepancy, and the remainder lacks a known reason. The sample has over 250,000 clones on record, roughly 80% of them singletons. The ten largest account for roughly 9.4% of the sample. What was sequenced was peripheral blood. These receptors all come from a woman aged 45-65 years who had recovered from COVID-19.

The chain has TRBV5-6 and TRBJ2-7; 14 bases are a match to TRBD2. Unmatched junction bases numbered 8, after V lost 2 bases and J lost 7 bases. The CDR3 runs 16 residues. Germline CDR1 reads SGHDT; CDR2 reads YYEEEE. As DNA, the CDR3 is TGTGCCAGCAGCTTCGCCGGGACTAGCGGGAGTAAGGAGCAGTACTTC. Protein: CASSFAGTSGSKEQYF.

The gene calls are TRBV19 and TRBJ2-1; TRBD2 agrees at 11 bases. The junction had 5 bases not matched to a gene; V was cut back by 0 bases and J by 7 bases. The CDR3 contains 16 residues. The germline V gene encodes CDR1 LNHDA and CDR2 SQIVND (reference sequence). CDR3 nucleotides: TGTGCCAGTAGTATAGATGCTAGCGGGAGGCGGAATGAGCAGTTCTTC. It encodes CASSIDASGRRNEQFF.

This rearrangement joins TRBV7-8 to TRBJ2-2, with D possibly TRBD1 on 5 matching bases. This CDR3 is 13 amino acids long. Germline assignment: CDR1 SGHVS and CDR2 FQNEAQ. V lost 1 base, J lost 6 bases, and 6 bases lay in between. In nucleotides, the CDR3 is TGTGCCAGCAGCTTAGAGACAGCCGGGGAGCTGTTTTTT. Translation gives CASSLETAGELFF. Complete variable domain (other parts from reference TRBV7-8 and TRBJ2-2): GAGVSQSPRYKVAKRGQDVALRCDPISGHVSLFWYQQALGQGPEFLTYFQNEAQLDKSGLPSDRFFAERPEGSVSTLKIQRTQQEDSAVYLCASSLETAGELFFGEGSRLTVL.

The DNA for the CDR3 is TGTGCCAGCAGCTCCGGGACTAGCGGGAGAGTGGGAAACATTCAGTACTTC. Translated: CASSSGTSGRVGNIQYF. This chain links TRBV11-2 with TRBJ2-4; 14 positions match TRBD2. The germline CDR1 and CDR2 sequences are SGHAT and FQNNGV. The CDR3 sequence is 17 residues long. Trimming at V came to 4 bases and at J to 6 bases, leaving 8 bases not matched to a gene.

The V and J genes are TRBV6-2 or TRBV6-3 and TRBJ1-1, with D possibly being TRBD1 (6 bases). CDR3 length: 15 residues. Trimming removed 2 bases at V and 1 base at J, with 11 bases between. The V gene's germline CDR1 is MNHEY and CDR2 SVGEGT. CDR3 residues: CASSYGQTGNTEAFF. The DNA of the CDR3 is TGTGCCAGCAGTTACGGACAGACTGGGAACACTGAAGCTTTCTTT.

This clone was seen only once. The chain combines TRBV5-1 with TRBJ2-2; maybe TRBD2 (5 bases). Deletions cut 0 bases from V and 7 bases from J, with 16 bases between. The CDR3 length is 16 residues. The germline gives CDR1 SGHRS, CDR2 YFSETQ. In DNA, the CDR3 is TGCGCCAGCAGCTTGGCCTTCGAGACTAAGGGCGGGGAGCTGTTTTTT. This encodes CASSLAFETKGGELFF.

The chain carries TRBV12-3 or TRBV12-4 and TRBJ1-5; D is possibly TRBD1 (5 bases). The CDR3 totals 13 residues. Trimming left V 6 bases short and J 2 bases short, with 8 bases between. The CDR3 reads CASRLTGNQPQHF. CDR3 sequence (DNA): TGTGCCAGCAGGTTGACAGGCAATCAGCCCCAGCATTTT.

This sequence joins TRBV5-1 and TRBJ1-4; no clear D. Germline CDR1 and CDR2: SGHRS and YFSETQ. The CDR3 length is 13 residues. V lost 4 bases and J lost 7, with 11 bases in between. CDR3 in DNA: TGCGCCAGCAGCGGAGATTATAGTGAAAAACTGTTTTTT. Residues: CASSGDYSEKLFF.

This clone was detected only once. V gene TRBV5-1 combines with J gene TRBJ1-5; TRBD1 matches at 10 bases. Germline lookup yields CDR1 SGHRS and CDR2 YFSETQ. The CDR3 is 16 amino acids. After removal of 4 bases from V and 5 bases from J, the junction contained 9 bases not matched to a gene. CDR3 sequence reads: CASSAGGTGVDQPQHF. CDR3 DNA: TGCGCCAGCAGCGCGGGGGGGACAGGGGTCGATCAGCCCCAGCATTTT.

The gene calls are TRBV7-9 and TRBJ1-2; D not resolved. CDR1 SEHNR and CDR2 FQNEAQ come from the germline V gene (reference sequence). This CDR3 has 15 amino acids. Trimming shortened V by 4 bases and J by 7 bases, and 19 bases separated the two germline ends. This CDR3 is CASSSPPGVPGGYTF. The CDR3 nucleotides read TGTGCCAGCAGCTCACCCCCCGGGGTTCCGGGTGGCTACACCTTC.

V gene TRBV27 combines with J gene TRBJ2-3; D not resolved. Germline V gene lookup returns CDR1 MNHEY and CDR2 SMNVEV (reference sequence). The CDR3 has 11 residues. Trimming stripped 8 bases from V and 5 bases from J, with 8 bases between. The CDR3 protein is CASVYGDTQYF. CDR3 nucleotides: TGTGCCAGCGTATACGGAGATACGCAGTATTTT.

This clone was detected only once. This chain links TRBV19 with TRBJ2-1, with 7 bases lining up with TRBD1. The germline V gene encodes CDR1 LNHDA and CDR2 SQIVND (reference sequence). The V segment lost 5 bases and the J segment 6 bases; nucleotides outside the gene matches: 13. This CDR3 has 16 amino acids. This chain's CDR3 is CASSSGQTLISNEQFF. In nucleotides, the CDR3 is TGTGCCAGTAGTTCGGGACAGACTCTAATCTCCAATGAGCAGTTCTTC.

This chain links TRBV7-3 with TRBJ1-4; tentatively, D is TRBD1 (6 bases). The CDR3 is 14 amino acids. In germline, CDR1 is SGHTA, CDR2 FQGTGA. V shed 1 base and J shed 5 bases, with 8 bases lying between them. CDR3: CASSLSRGNEKLFF. In DNA form, the CDR3 reads TGTGCCAGCAGCTTAAGCAGGGGAAATGAAAAACTGTTTTTT.

This chain connects TRBV6-2 or TRBV6-3 to TRBJ2-6, with D perhaps TRBD1 (6 bases). This CDR3 has 15 residues. Germline CDR1 MNHEY, CDR2 SVGEGT. Trimming took 5 bases from V and 4 from J, leaving 12 bases between them. For the CDR3, the DNA is TGTGCCAGCAGTCAACAGGGATCAGGGGCCAACGTCCTGACTTTC. Its translation: CASSQQGSGANVLTF.

In this sample, this clone turned up a few times. V gene TRBV6-6 combines with J gene TRBJ1-1; possibly TRBD1 for D (5 bases). There are 14 residues in the CDR3. The germline V gene encodes CDR1 MNHNY and CDR2 SVGAGI (reference sequence). V lost 6 bases, J lost 4 bases, and 15 bases lay in between. As DNA, the CDR3 is TGTGCCAGCAGCCAGACACGCCAGGGCACTGAAGCTTTCTTT. It encodes CASSQTRQGTEAFF.

The chain couples TRBV5-1 to TRBJ2-3; 10 nucleotides match TRBD1. The CDR3 runs to 16 residues. Trimming took 4 bases from V and 6 from J; bases not matched to a gene: 11. The germline V gene encodes CDR1 SGHRS and CDR2 YFSETQ. CDR3 protein: CASSKTGTGVGDTQYF. Here the CDR3 DNA reads TGCGCCAGCAGCAAAACCGGGACAGGGGTCGGTGATACGCAGTATTTT.

The chain is built from TRBV4-3 and TRBJ1-3; 8 nucleotides agree with TRBD1. After removal of 0 bases from V and 0 bases from J, the junction contained 7 bases not matched to a gene. This CDR3 has 18 residues. CDR1 is LGHNA, CDR2 YSLEER, per germline. The CDR3 region has the DNA TGCGCCAGCAGCCAAGACGGGAGACAGGGGATCTCTGGAAACACCATATATTTT. Translation: CASSQDGRQGISGNTIYF.